Listed below are T cell receptor beta chains from one sample, sequenced in a study of shared clonotypes between healthy human individuals. Libraries were prepared by immunoSEQ multiplex PCR; TCRdb keeps only in-frame clonotypes and omits some of them. The sample has 2.3 million or so clones, more than 80% seen once. Material: naive CD4+ T cells from PBMCs. These receptors were taken from a young man in good health. Some clones in this sample may be carry-over from other donors' samples. The CDR3 runs from the conserved cysteine through the conserved F or W. A D gene is named only where the DNA matches it firmly. Clone size appears in some rows only: once, few, many, or a class for an expanded clone.

j_call d_call clone_size v_call cdr3_aa cdr3_nt
TRBJ1-3 NA NA TRBV7-8 CASSLATASSGNTIYF TGTGCCAGCAGCTTAGCGACAGCTAGCTCTGGAAACACCATATATTTT
TRBJ1-1 NA NA TRBV9 CASSVAWGNTEAFF TGTGCCAGCAGCGTAGCATGGGGGAACACTGAAGCTTTCTTT
TRBJ2-5 NA NA TRBV5-1 CASSLFGGPQETQYF TGCGCCAGCAGCCTCTTTGGGGGGCCCCAAGAGACCCAGTACTTC
TRBJ2-5 NA NA TRBV29-1 CSVGPILAKETQYF TGCAGCGTTGGTCCGATATTAGCTAAGGAGACCCAGTACTTC
TRBJ2-1 NA NA TRBV20-1 CSASRRGEQFF TGCAGTGCTAGTCGGAGAGGTGAGCAGTTCTTC
TRBJ2-2 NA NA TRBV28 CASSRTGELFF TGTGCCAGCAGTCGCACCGGGGAGCTGTTTTTT
TRBJ2-1 TRBD2 NA TRBV11-2 CASSLSGLGQFF TGTGCCAGCAGCTTATCGGGACTAGGCCAGTTCTTC
TRBJ2-1 NA NA TRBV5-4 CASSLYGGSYNEQFF TGTGCCAGCAGCTTGTATGGGGGATCCTACAATGAGCAGTTCTTC
TRBJ2-2 NA NA TRBV19 CASRRELGPDILFF TGTGCCAGTAGGAGGGAGTTGGGCCCCGATATTCTGTTTTTT
TRBJ2-7 NA NA TRBV2 CASRPPSYEQYF TGTGCCAGCAGGCCTCCCTCCTACGAGCAGTACTTC
TRBJ2-7 NA NA TRBV28 CASSTPVRGSSYEQYF TGTGCCAGCAGCACTCCCGTGAGGGGAAGCTCCTACGAGCAGTACTTC
TRBJ1-2 NA NA TRBV6-6 CASGRETNYGYTF TGTGCCAGCGGACGGGAGACTAACTATGGCTACACCTTC
TRBJ1-2 NA NA TRBV2 CARTGTSYGYTF TGTGCCAGAACCGGGACCTCTTATGGCTACACCTTC
TRBJ1-1 NA NA TRBV28 CASSLTGGTEAFF TGTGCCAGCAGTTTAACAGGCGGCACTGAAGCTTTCTTT
TRBJ1-4 NA NA TRBV5-5 CASSSPLGRGEEKLFF TGTGCCAGCAGCAGCCCGCTCGGCAGGGGAGAAGAAAAACTGTTTTTT
TRBJ2-7 TRBD2 NA TRBV27 CASSFLGGGSYEQYF TGTGCCAGCAGTTTCTTGGGGGGGGGCTCCTACGAGCAGTACTTC
TRBJ2-1 TRBD2 NA TRBV7-3 CASSFRAGDAHNEQFF TGTGCCAGCAGCTTTCGCGCGGGAGACGCGCACAATGAGCAGTTCTTC
TRBJ1-1 TRBD1 NA TRBV5-1 CASSPGDRPNTEAFF TGCGCCAGCAGCCCGGGGGACAGGCCGAACACTGAAGCTTTCTTT
TRBJ2-5 NA NA TRBV5-5 CASSLDPTGNQYF TGTGCCAGCAGCCTGGATCCCACGGGGAACCAGTACTTC
TRBJ2-5 NA NA TRBV29-1 CSVVSGEETQYF TGCAGCGTTGTGTCTGGAGAAGAGACCCAGTACTTC
TRBJ2-7 TRBD1 NA TRBV25-1 CASSEWGTAYEQYF TGTGCCAGCAGTGAATGGGGGACAGCCTACGAGCAGTACTTC
TRBJ2-3 TRBD2 NA TRBV2 CASVGRGTDTQYF TGTGCCAGCGTCGGGAGGGGGACAGATACGCAGTATTTT
TRBJ2-7 NA NA TRBV10-3 CAIRIGESYEQYF TGTGCCATCAGAATCGGGGAATCCTACGAGCAGTACTTC
TRBJ2-2 TRBD2 NA TRBV29-1 CSAKGGLAVPGELFF TGCAGCGCCAAGGGAGGGCTAGCGGTACCCGGGGAGCTGTTTTTT
TRBJ1-3 NA few TRBV7-9 CASSLVPGPPYGNTIYF TGTGCCAGCAGCTTAGTCCCAGGGCCTCCCTACGGAAACACCATATATTTT
TRBJ2-2 NA NA TRBV14 CASSRSSANTGELFF TGTGCCAGCAGCCGCTCCAGTGCGAACACCGGGGAGCTGTTTTTT
TRBJ1-5 NA NA TRBV5-6 CASSKTLGQVGQPQHF TGTGCCAGCAGCAAAACTTTGGGACAAGTAGGTCAGCCCCAGCATTTT
TRBJ2-3 NA NA TRBV30 CAWSEGTHTDTQYF TGTGCCTGGAGTGAAGGGACCCACACAGATACGCAGTATTTT
TRBJ1-1 NA NA TRBV11-2 CASSSGGTEAFF TGTGCCAGCAGCTCGGGGGGGACTGAAGCTTTCTTT
TRBJ1-1 NA NA TRBV5-4 CASSLEGGGNTEAFF TGTGCCAGCAGCTTGGAGGGGGGAGGGAACACTGAAGCTTTCTTT
TRBJ2-6 NA NA TRBV9 CASSPTGLSSGANVLTF TGTGCCAGCAGCCCCACCGGACTCTCCTCTGGGGCCAACGTCCTGACTTTC
TRBJ2-7 NA NA TRBV19 CASSIWGPGAYEQYF TGTGCCAGTAGTATCTGGGGTCCAGGGGCCTACGAGCAGTACTTC
TRBJ2-2 NA NA TRBV4-1 CASSQSKSGSNTGELFF TGCGCCAGCAGCCAAAGTAAATCTGGGTCGAACACCGGGGAGCTGTTTTTT
TRBJ2-5 NA once TRBV5-1 CASSSGTHPEGETQYF TGCGCCAGCAGCTCCGGGACACATCCCGAGGGAGAGACCCAGTACTTC
TRBJ2-6 NA NA TRBV5-4 CASSFNSGANVLTF TGTGCCAGCAGCTTTAACTCTGGGGCCAACGTCCTGACTTTC
TRBJ2-7 NA NA TRBV28 CASSLQGLYEQYF TGTGCCAGCAGTTTACAGGGGCTATACGAGCAGTACTTC
TRBJ1-1 NA few TRBV9 CASSGHTDTEAFF TGTGCCAGCAGCGGGCATACAGACACTGAAGCTTTCTTT